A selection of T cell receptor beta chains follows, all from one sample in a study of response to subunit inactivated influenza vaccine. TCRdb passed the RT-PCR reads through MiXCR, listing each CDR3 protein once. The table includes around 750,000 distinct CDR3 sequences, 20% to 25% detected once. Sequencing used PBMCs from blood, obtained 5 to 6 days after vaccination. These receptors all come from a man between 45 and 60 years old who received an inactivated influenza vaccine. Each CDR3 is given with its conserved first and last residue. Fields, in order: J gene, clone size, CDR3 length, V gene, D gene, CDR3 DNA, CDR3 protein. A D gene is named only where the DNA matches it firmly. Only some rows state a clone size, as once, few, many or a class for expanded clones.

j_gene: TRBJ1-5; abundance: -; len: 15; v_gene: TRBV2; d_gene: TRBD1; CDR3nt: TGTGCCAGCAGATATGAGACAGGGAAGAATCAGCCCCAGCATTTT; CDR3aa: CASRYETGKNQPQHF
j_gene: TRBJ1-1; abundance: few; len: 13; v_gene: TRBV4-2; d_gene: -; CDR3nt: TGTGCCAGCAGCCAAGATTGGGGCACTGAAGCTTTCTTT; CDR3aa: CASSQDWGTEAFF
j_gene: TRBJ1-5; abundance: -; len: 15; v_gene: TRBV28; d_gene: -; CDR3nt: TGTGCCAGCAGTCCGATAGAGGGGGGAAATCAGCCCCAGCATTTT; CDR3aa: CASSPIEGGNQPQHF
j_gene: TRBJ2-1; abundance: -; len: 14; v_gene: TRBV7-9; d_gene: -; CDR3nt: TGTGCCAGCAGCTACCCGGGACCTTACAATGAGCAGTTCTTC; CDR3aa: CASSYPGPYNEQFF
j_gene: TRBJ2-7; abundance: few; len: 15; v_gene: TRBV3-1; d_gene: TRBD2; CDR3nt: TGTGCCAGCAGCCAAGGACCTGGGACTAGCTACGAGCAGTACTTC; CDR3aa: CASSQGPGTSYEQYF
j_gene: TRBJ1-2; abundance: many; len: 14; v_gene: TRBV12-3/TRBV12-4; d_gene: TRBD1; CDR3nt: TGTGCCAGCAGTTTACAGGGGGCCAGCTATGGCTACACCTTC; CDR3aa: CASSLQGASYGYTF
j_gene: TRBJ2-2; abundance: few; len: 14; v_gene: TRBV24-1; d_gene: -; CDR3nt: TGTGCCACCAGTGACCCCGTGTCCACCGGGGAGCTGTTTTTT; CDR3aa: CATSDPVSTGELFF
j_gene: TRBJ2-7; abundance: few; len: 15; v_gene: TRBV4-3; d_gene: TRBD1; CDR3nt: TGCGCCAGCAGCCATCGGACAGGCGTCTCCTACGAGCAGTACTTC; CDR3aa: CASSHRTGVSYEQYF
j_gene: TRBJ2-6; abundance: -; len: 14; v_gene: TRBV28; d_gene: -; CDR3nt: TGTGCCACCCTCTCGATCTCTGGGGCCAACGTCCTGACTTTC; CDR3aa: CATLSISGANVLTF
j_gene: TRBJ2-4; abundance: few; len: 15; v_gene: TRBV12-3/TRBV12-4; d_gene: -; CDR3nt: TGTGCCAGCAGTTTAATGGGGATAACCAAAAACATTCAGTACTTC; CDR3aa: CASSLMGITKNIQYF
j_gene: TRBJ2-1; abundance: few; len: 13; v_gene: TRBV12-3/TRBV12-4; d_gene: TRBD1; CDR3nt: TGTGCCAGCAGCCCCGTACAGGGGTTTGAGCAGTTCTTC; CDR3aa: CASSPVQGFEQFF
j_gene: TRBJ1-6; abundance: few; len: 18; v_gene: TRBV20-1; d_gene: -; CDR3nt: TGCAGTGCTAGAGTCGACGGACACAAAGCCGCCTGGAATTCACCCCTCCACTTT; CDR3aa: CSARVDGHKAAWNSPLHF
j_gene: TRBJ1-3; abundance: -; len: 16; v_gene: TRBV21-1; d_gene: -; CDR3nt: TGTGCCAGCAGCAATCCTTTTCCCCTCTCTGGAAACACCATATATTTT; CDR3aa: CASSNPFPLSGNTIYF
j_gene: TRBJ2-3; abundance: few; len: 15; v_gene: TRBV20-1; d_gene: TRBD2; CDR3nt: TGCAGTGCTAGGGATTCTACGCGGGGGAGGGATACGCAGTATTTT; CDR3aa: CSARDSTRGRDTQYF
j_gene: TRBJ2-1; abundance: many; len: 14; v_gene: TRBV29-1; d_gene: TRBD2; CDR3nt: TGCAGCGTTGAACGTCGGGGGGGCTACAATGAGCAGTTCTTC; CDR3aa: CSVERRGGYNEQFF
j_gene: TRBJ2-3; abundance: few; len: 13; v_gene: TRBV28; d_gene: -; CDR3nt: TGTGCCAGCAGTTTACGCCTCCCAGATACGCAGTATTTT; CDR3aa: CASSLRLPDTQYF
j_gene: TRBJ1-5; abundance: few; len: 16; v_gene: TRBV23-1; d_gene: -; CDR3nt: TGCGCCAGCAGTCAATCGGTTGAGGAAAGCAATCAGCCCCAGCATTTT; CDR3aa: CASSQSVEESNQPQHF
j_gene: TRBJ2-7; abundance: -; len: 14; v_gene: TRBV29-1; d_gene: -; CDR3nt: TGCAGCGTTGAATTAGCCGGAGTTCCCTACGAGCAGTACTTC; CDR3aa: CSVELAGVPYEQYF
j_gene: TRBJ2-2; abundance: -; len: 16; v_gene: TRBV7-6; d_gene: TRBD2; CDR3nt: TGTGCCAGCAGCCCAAACGTGGGACTAGCGATTGGGGAGCTGTTTTTT; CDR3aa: CASSPNVGLAIGELFF
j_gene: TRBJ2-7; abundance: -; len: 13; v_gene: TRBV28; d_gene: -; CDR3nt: TGTGCCAGCAGTCTGCGGACCCCCTACGAGCAGTACTTC; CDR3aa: CASSLRTPYEQYF
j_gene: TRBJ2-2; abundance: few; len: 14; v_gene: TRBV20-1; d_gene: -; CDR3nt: TGCAGTGCTTTTTGGGCAGGGGAAACCGGGGAGCTGTTTTTT; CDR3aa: CSAFWAGETGELFF
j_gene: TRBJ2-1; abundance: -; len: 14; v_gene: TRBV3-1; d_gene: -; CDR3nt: TGTGCCAGCAGCCAAAGGGGCAAAGGAGGTGAGCAGTTCTTC; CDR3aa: CASSQRGKGGEQFF
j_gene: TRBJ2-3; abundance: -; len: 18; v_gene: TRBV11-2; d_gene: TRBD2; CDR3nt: TGTGCCAGCAGCCGAGCCGAACTAGCGGACGGTTTGGCAGATACGCAGTATTTT; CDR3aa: CASSRAELADGLADTQYF
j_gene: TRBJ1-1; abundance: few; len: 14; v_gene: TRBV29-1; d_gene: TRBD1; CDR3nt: TGCAGCGTGCTTCGACAGGGGAAGAACACTGAAGCTTTCTTT; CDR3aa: CSVLRQGKNTEAFF
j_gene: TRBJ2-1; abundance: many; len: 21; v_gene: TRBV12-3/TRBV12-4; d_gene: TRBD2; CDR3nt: TGTGCCAGCAGTTTAGTGAACAGGTTAGCGGGAGGCGGGGGGGCCTACAATGAGCAGTTCTTC; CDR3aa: CASSLVNRLAGGGGAYNEQFF
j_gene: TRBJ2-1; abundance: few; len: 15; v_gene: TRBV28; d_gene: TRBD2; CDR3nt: TGTGCCAGCAGTTTACGGACTAGCCGACTCGGTGAGCAGTTCTTC; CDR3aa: CASSLRTSRLGEQFF
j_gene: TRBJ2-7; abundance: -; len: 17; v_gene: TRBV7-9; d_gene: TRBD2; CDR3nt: TGTGCCAGCAGCGCCCAGACCGGGACTAGCGGGGCCTACGAGCAGTACTTC; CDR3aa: CASSAQTGTSGAYEQYF
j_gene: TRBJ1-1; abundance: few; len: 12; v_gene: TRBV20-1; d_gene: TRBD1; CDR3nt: TGCAGTGCCGAGGACAGGGTGACTGAAGCTTTCTTT; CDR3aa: CSAEDRVTEAFF
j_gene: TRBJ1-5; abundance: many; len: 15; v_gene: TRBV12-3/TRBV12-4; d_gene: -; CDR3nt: TGTGCCAGCACGGACAGTTTCGATAGCAATCAGCCCCAGCATTTT; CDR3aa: CASTDSFDSNQPQHF
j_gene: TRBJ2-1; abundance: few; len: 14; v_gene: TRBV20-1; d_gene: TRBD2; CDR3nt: TGCAGTGCAAATACCGGGACTAGCGGGAGGGAGCAGTTCTTC; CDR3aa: CSANTGTSGREQFF
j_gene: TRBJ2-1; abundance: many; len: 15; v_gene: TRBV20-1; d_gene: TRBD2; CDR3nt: TGCAGTGCTAGAGATGGGGGACTACCCTACAATGAGCAGTTCTTC; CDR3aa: CSARDGGLPYNEQFF
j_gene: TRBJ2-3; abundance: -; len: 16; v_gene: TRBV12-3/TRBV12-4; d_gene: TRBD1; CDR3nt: TGTGCCAGCAGTTTCTTGGGACAGCTTATTTCGGATACGCAGTATTTT; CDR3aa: CASSFLGQLISDTQYF
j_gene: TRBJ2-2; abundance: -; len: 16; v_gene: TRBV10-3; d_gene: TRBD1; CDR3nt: TGTGCCATTCACTCACCGGGACAGGGGGCGTCTGGGGAGCTGTTTTTT; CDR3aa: CAIHSPGQGASGELFF
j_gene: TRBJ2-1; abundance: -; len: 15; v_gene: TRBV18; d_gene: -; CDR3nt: TGTGCCAGCTCAAGATCCCGGGCAGGGTACAATGAGCAGTTCTTC; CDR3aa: CASSRSRAGYNEQFF
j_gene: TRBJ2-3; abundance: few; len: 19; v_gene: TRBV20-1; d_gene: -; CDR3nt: TGCAGTGCCCCAGGGACAGGGCGCCTAGCGGGAGAGGTCGCAGATACGCAGTATTTT; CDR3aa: CSAPGTGRLAGEVADTQYF
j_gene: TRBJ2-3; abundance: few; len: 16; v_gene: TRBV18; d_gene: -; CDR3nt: TGTGCCAGCTCACCAATGAGGGAAGCTTCCACAGATACGCAGTATTTT; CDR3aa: CASSPMREASTDTQYF
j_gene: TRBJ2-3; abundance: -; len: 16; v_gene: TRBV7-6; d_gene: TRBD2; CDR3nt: TGTGCCAGCAGCTTAAAGGGACTAGCGGTAACAGATACGCAGTATTTT; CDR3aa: CASSLKGLAVTDTQYF
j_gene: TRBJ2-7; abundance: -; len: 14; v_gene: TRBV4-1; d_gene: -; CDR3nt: TGCGCCAGCAGCCAAGATGGAAAAGGGGGCGAGCAGTACTTC; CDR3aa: CASSQDGKGGEQYF
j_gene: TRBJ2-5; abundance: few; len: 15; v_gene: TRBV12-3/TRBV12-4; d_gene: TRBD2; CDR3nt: TGTGCCAGCAGTCCCCCTAGCGGGAGAATGGAGACCCAGTACTTC; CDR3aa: CASSPPSGRMETQYF
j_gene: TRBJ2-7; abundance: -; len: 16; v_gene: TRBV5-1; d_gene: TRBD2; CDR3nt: TGCGCCAGCAGCCCCAGGACTAGCATTTTCGTCTACGAGCAGTACTTC; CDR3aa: CASSPRTSIFVYEQYF
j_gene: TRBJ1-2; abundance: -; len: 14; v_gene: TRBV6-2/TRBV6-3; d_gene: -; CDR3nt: TGTGCCAGCAGTTTGGACAGATACAACTATGGCTACACCTTC; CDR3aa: CASSLDRYNYGYTF
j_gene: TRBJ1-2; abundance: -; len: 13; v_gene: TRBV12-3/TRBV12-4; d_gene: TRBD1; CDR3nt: TGTGCCAGCAGTAGAGGGACAGGGGCTGGCTACACCTTC; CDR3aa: CASSRGTGAGYTF
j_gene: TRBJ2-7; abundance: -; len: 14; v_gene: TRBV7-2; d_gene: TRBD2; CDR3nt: TGTGCCAGCAGCTTAGAGATTAGCGGGACCGAGCAGTACTTC; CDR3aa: CASSLEISGTEQYF
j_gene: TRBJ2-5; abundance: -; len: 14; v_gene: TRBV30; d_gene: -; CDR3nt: TGTGCCTGGAAAGGCGGTAATATTCAAGAGACCCAGTACTTC; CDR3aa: CAWKGGNIQETQYF
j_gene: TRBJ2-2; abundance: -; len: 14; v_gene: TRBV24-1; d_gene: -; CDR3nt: TGTGCCACCACTGGAGACAGTCACACCGGGGAGCTGTTTTTT; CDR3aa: CATTGDSHTGELFF
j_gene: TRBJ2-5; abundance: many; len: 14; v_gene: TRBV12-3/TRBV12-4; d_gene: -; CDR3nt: TGTGCCAGCAGTTTCCCGGGGGATGGCGAGACCCAGTACTTC; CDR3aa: CASSFPGDGETQYF
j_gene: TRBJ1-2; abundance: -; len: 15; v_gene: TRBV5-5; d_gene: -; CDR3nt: TGTGCCAGCAGCTTGGGGGGTGACACCTTATATGGCTACACCTTC; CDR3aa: CASSLGGDTLYGYTF
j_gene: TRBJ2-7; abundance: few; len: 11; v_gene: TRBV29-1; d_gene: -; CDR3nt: TGCAGCGCCGAGACAGGCTACGAGCAGTACTTC; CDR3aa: CSAETGYEQYF
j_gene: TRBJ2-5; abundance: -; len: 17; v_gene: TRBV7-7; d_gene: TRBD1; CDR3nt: TGTGCTAGCAGCGAAACCTCACAGGGGGCGTCAGTAGAGACCCAGTACTTC; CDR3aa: CASSETSQGASVETQYF
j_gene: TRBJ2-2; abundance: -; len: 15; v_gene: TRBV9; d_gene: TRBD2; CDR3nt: TGTGCCAGCAGCGGAGCGGGGATGAACACCGGGGAGCTGTTTTTT; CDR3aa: CASSGAGMNTGELFF